The 9 T cell receptor beta chains reported below all come from one sample, sequenced in a study of T cells after yellow fever vaccination. TCRdb passed the 5' RACE reads through MiXCR, listing each CDR3 protein once. The sample has approximately 96,000 distinct CDR3 sequences; approximately 8.4% are singletons. The starting material was CD8+ T cells not binding an NS4B(214-222) dextramer, sorted from PBMCs, obtained approximately 15 days after the first yellow fever vaccination. All receptors come from a man younger than 35 who received the YFV17D yellow fever vaccine.

The V and J genes are TRBV4-3 and TRBJ2-2; D not resolved. This CDR3 has 17 residues. Deletions cut 3 bases from V and 8 bases from J, with 22 bases between. Germline values: CDR1 LGHNA, CDR2 YSLEER. The CDR3 loop reads CASSQTPSAIWGGELFF. The CDR3 DNA reads TGCGCCAGCAGCCAGACCCCATCCGCTATTTGGGGTGGGGAGCTGTTTTTT.

There are a few counts of this clonotype. J is TRBJ2-1 and V is TRBV20-1; a weak D match, TRBD2 (5 bases). The V gene lost 3 bases and the J gene lost 0 bases, with 9 bases spanning the gap. The CDR3 has 14 residues. Germline V gives CDR1 DFQATT, CDR2 SNEGSKA (reference sequence). The CDR3 bases are TGCAGTGCTAGGGAGCGGAGCTCCTACAATGAGCAGTTCTTC. Translating it yields CSARERSSYNEQFF.

This chain's CDR3 is CSVEGDSGQYF. DNA for the CDR3: TGCAGCGTTGAAGGGGATTCGGGGCAGTACTTC. The V and J genes are TRBV29-1 and TRBJ2-7; D not certain. The CDR3 is 11 amino acids. V lost 1 base and J lost 9, with 10 bases in between. Germline CDR1 reads SQVTM; CDR2 reads ANQGSEA.

This clonotype has just a few counts. The V call is TRBV7-9, the J call TRBJ1-3, with TRBD1 matching over 8 bases. The CDR3 runs to 14 residues. Trimming removed 8 bases from V and 0 bases from J; junction bases left unmatched: 3. CDR1 SEHNR and CDR2 FQNEAQ come from the germline V gene (reference sequence). The CDR3 spells CASRQGSSGNTIYF. The CDR3 DNA is TGTGCCAGCCGACAGGGGAGCTCTGGAAACACCATATATTTT.

The chain recombines TRBV9 with TRBJ2-5, with 12 positions matching TRBD2. The CDR3 loop spans 15 amino acids. Looked up from germline, CDR1 is SGDLS and CDR2 is YYNGEE. V dropped 4 bases and J dropped 5; count of bases not matched to a gene: 6. The CDR3 is CASSPETSGGETQYF. The DNA of the CDR3 is TGTGCCAGCAGCCCAGAGACTAGCGGGGGTGAGACCCAGTACTTC.

This clonotype was picked up a small number of times. The CDR3 nucleotides read TGCGCCAGCAGCTTGACAGGGACCGGAAACACCATATATTTT. Translated: CASSLTGTGNTIYF. J is TRBJ1-3 and V is TRBV5-1, with a weak D call TRBD1 (6 bases). V lost 1 base to trimming and J lost 4 bases, with 9 bases between them. This CDR3 spans 14 amino acids. The V gene's germline CDR1 is SGHRS and CDR2 YFSETQ.

This clonotype was counted many times. The chain combines TRBV29-1 with TRBJ2-2; no definite D call. Trimming left V 4 bases short and J 5 bases short, with 11 bases between. The CDR3 is 13 residues long. Germline loops: CDR1 SQVTM, CDR2 ANQGSEA. CDR3 in DNA: TGCAGCGTTGGAGGCAGGCGGACCGGGGAGCTGTTTTTT. It codes for CSVGGRRTGELFF.

This clonotype has only a few counts. The gene calls are TRBV7-8 and TRBJ2-5, with D unclear. CDR3 length: 17 amino acids. Deletions cut 5 bases from V and 3 bases from J, with 22 bases between. The germline CDR1 and CDR2 sequences are SGHVS and FQNEAQ. The CDR3 nucleotides read TGTGCCAGCAGCCCCGGTTTGCTGGGGATCCGAGAAGAGACCCAGTACTTC. Residues: CASSPGLLGIREETQYF.

In this sample, this clonotype turned up a few times. The rearrangement uses TRBV18 and TRBJ1-5, with a tentative D call TRBD1 (5 bases). CDR1 KGHSH and CDR2 LQKENI come from the germline V gene. There are 14 residues in the CDR3. The V end lost 4 bases, the J end lost 11 bases, and 18 bases lay between the germline ends. The DNA for the CDR3 is TGTGCCAGCTCACTCCGGGACGGTGCAAGGTCCCAGCATTTT. Encoded protein: CASSLRDGARSQHF.